The 7 T cell receptor beta chains given below trace back to one sample, sequenced in a study of vaccination effects on CD4 cells after COVID-19 (dated by TCRdb to between 2021 and 2023). The antigens of these receptors remain unknown. The library was produced with the immunoSEQ multiplex PCR assay. Drawn from immuneACCESS, this table holds only the in-frame rearrangements with V and J called that TCRdb kept. Clones are partly lost; checked studies trace under half to an unresolved V gene and leave the rest unexplained. The sample yields approximately 30,000 clones; around 70% were counted once. The ten largest clones take up around 27% of the sample. In the ViraFEST assay, PBMC were stimulated with viral peptide pools, and antigen-specific CD4+ T cell clonotypes were then identified by expansion using TCR sequencing. After more than nine days of culture, CD4+ T cells were isolated with the EasySep CD4+ T cell isolation kit.

The sequences come from CD4+ T cells from PBMCs cultured with HCoV-229E spike peptides, collected before COVID-19 vaccination. The cell subset or site label, as the study defines it: HCoV-229E spike overlapping peptide pool stimulation. These receptors came from a human donor who received a COVID-19 vaccine.

The genes are TRBV7-3 and TRBJ2-1; the match to TRBD1 covers 10 bases. Looked up from germline, CDR1 is SGHTA and CDR2 is FQGTGA. There are 13 residues in the CDR3. V lost 4 bases and J lost 9; bases outside the gene matches: 3. For the CDR3, the DNA is TGTGCCAGCAGCTCGACAGGGGGCACTGAGCAGTTCTTC. It yields the protein CASSSTGGTEQFF.

This clone was recorded at least ten times. The chain carries TRBV2 and TRBJ1-1; D not certain. Germline values: CDR1 SNHLY, CDR2 FYNNEI. V shed 4 bases and J shed 1 base, with 7 bases lying between them. This CDR3 comprises 13 residues. CDR3 sequence reads: CASSAGENTEAFF. For the CDR3, the DNA is TGTGCCAGCAGTGCCGGCGAGAACACTGAAGCTTTCTTT.

The chain is built from TRBV7-9 and TRBJ2-6, with 7 bases that match TRBD1. Germline trimming cut 3 bases from V and 2 bases from J; bases unmatched to any gene: 7. The CDR3 has 17 residues. Germline-derived CDR1 and CDR2 are SEHNR and FQNEAQ (reference sequence). The CDR3 sequence is CASSLKTGPPGANVLTF. The CDR3 region has the DNA TGTGCCAGCAGCTTGAAGACAGGGCCCCCTGGGGCCAACGTCCTGACTTTC.

V is TRBV28 and J is TRBJ1-2; D not resolved. V was trimmed by 7 bases and J by 4 bases, leaving 10 bases between them. CDR1 is MDHEN and CDR2 is SYDVKM in the germline V gene. The length of the CDR3 is 12 residues. CDR3 region: CASNLLVYGYTF. CDR3 nucleotide sequence: TGTGCCAGCAACTTATTGGTCTATGGCTACACCTTC.

V usage is TRBV6-5 and J usage is TRBJ1-6; D remains ambiguous. Trimming cost V 0 bases and J 7 bases, with 1 base left between them. CDR1 is MNHEY and CDR2 is SVGAGI in the germline V gene. The CDR3 extends over 12 amino acids. The CDR3 loop reads CASSYSNSPLHF. CDR3 coding DNA: TGTGCCAGCAGTTACTCGAATTCACCCCTCCACTTT.

The V call is TRBV19, the J call TRBJ2-1, with a weak D call TRBD1 (5 bases). Per the germline V gene, CDR1 is LNHDA and CDR2 is SQIVND (reference sequence). V gave up 3 bases and J gave up 0 bases, with 6 bases separating them. This CDR3 is built from 14 residues. CDR3 sequence (DNA): TGTGCCAGTAGTATTCAGGGCTCCTACAATGAGCAGTTCTTC. Its translation: CASSIQGSYNEQFF. Complete variable domain (other parts from reference TRBV19 and TRBJ2-1): DGGITQSPKYLFRKEGQNVTLSCEQNLNHDAMYWYRQDPGQGLRLIYYSQIVNDFQKGDIAEGYSVSREKKESFPLTVTSAQKNPTAFYLCASSIQGSYNEQFFGPGTRLTVL.

The rearrangement links TRBV11-3 to TRBJ2-1; D is unresolved. The CDR3 totals 13 residues. Germline CDR1 SGHNT, CDR2 YENEEA. The ends were cut back, 5 bases at V and 6 bases at J, with 11 bases in the middle. CDR3 sequence (DNA): TGTGCCAGCAGCCCTACATCGCTCAATGAGCAGTTCTTC. Encoded protein: CASSPTSLNEQFF.